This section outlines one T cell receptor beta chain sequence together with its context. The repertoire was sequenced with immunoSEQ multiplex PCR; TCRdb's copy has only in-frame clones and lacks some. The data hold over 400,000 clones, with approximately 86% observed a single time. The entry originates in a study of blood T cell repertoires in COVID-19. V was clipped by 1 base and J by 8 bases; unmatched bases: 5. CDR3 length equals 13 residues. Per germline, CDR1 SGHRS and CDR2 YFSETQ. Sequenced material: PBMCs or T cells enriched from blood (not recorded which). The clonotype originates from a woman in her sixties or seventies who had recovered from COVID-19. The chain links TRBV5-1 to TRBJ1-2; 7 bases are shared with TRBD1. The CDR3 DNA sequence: TGCGCCAGCAGCTTGTTACAGGGGCAGGGCTACACCTTC. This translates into CASSLLQGQGYTF.